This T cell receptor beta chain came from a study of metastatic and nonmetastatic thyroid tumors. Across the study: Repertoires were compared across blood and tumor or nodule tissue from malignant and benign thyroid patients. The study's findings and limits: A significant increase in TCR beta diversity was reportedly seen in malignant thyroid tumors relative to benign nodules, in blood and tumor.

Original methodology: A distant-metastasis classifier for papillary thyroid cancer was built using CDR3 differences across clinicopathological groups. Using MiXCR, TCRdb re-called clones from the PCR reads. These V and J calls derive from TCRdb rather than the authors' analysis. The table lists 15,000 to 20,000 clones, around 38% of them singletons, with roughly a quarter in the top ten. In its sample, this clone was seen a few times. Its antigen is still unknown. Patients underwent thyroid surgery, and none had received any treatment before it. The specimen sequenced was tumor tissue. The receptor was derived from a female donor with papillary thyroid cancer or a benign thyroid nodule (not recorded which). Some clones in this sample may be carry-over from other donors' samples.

DNA of the CDR3: TGTGCCAGCATGACAGGGGGCTCAGTTGGGGCCAACGTCCTGACTTTC. This codes for CASMTGGSVGANVLTF. The V and J genes are TRBV6-2 or TRBV6-3 and TRBJ2-6; 10 nucleotides line up with TRBD1. The junction had 6 bases not matched to a gene; V was cut back by 7 bases and J by 3 bases. CDR3 length equals 16 residues. CDR1 is MNHEY and CDR2 is SVGEGT in the germline V gene.